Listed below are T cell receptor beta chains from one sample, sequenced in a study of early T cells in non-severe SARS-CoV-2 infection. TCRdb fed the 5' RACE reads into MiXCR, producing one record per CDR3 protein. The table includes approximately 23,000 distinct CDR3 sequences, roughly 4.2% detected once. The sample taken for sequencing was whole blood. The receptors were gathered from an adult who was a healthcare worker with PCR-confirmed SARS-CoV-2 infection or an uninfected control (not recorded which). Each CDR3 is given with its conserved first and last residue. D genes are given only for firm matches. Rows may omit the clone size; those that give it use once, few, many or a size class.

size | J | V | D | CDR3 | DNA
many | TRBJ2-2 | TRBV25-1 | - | CATQRGGANTGELFF | TGTGCCACCCAGCGCGGCGGCGCGAACACCGGGGAGCTGTTTTTT
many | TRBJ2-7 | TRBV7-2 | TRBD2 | CASSKLAGGNYEQYF | TGTGCCAGCAGCAAACTAGCGGGGGGAAACTACGAGCAGTACTTC
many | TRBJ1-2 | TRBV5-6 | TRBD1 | CASSLMDTGGNGYTF | TGTGCCAGCAGCTTGATGGACACAGGGGGCAACGGCTACACCTTC
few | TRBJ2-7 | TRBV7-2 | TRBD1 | CASSPLGGPYEQYF | TGTGCCAGCAGCCCCCTAGGGGGCCCCTACGAGCAGTACTTC
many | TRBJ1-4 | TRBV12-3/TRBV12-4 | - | CASSLAGRGPEKLFF | TGTGCCAGCAGTTTAGCGGGCAGAGGACCTGAAAAACTGTTTTTT
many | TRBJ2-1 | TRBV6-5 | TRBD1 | CASRADRGCLSYNEQFF | TGTGCCAGCAGGGCGGACAGGGGGTGTCTAAGCTACAATGAGCAGTTCTTC
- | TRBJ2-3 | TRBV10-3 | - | CAISTGADTQYF | TGTGCCATCAGTACGGGGGCAGATACGCAGTATTTT
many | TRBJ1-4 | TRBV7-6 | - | CASSLQEWGNEKLFF | TGTGCCAGCAGCTTACAGGAGTGGGGTAATGAAAAACTGTTTTTT
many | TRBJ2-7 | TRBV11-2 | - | CASSLSGTGYEQYF | TGTGCCAGCAGCTTGTCCGGAACGGGCTACGAGCAGTACTTC
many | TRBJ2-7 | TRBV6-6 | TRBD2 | CASSPLGLDLTYEQYF | TGTGCCAGCAGTCCCCTAGGACTAGATCTTACCTACGAGCAGTACTTC
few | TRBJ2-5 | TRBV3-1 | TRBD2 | CASSPTGLAAQETQYF | TGTGCCAGCAGCCCAACGGGACTAGCGGCCCAAGAGACCCAGTACTTC
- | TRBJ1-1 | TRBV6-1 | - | CASSEYLNTEAFF | TGTGCCAGCAGTGAATATCTGAACACTGAAGCTTTCTTT
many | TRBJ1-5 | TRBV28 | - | CASSPPDRYQPQHF | TGTGCCAGCAGCCCGCCAGACAGATATCAGCCCCAGCATTTT
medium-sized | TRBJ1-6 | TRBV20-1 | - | CSALQGSGSPLHF | TGCAGTGCACTACAGGGAAGCGGTTCACCCCTCCACTTT
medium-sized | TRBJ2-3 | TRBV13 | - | CASSLKQSTDTQYF | TGTGCCAGCAGCTTAAAACAGAGCACAGATACGCAGTATTTT
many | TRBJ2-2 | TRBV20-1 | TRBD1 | CSARYRDRVTGELFF | TGCAGTGCTAGATACCGGGACAGGGTAACCGGGGAGCTGTTTTTT
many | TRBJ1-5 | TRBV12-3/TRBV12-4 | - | CASSPGTTISNQPQHF | TGTGCCAGCAGTCCCGGGACAACAATTAGCAATCAGCCCCAGCATTTT
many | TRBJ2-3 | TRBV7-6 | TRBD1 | CASSSPGTGTTDTQYF | TGTGCCAGCAGCTCCCCTGGGACAGGGACCACAGATACGCAGTATTTT
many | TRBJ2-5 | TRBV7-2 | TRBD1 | CASNRGQGETQYF | TGTGCCAGCAACAGGGGACAGGGGGAGACCCAGTACTTC
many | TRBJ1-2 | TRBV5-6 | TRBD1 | CASSSAGTGQNYGYTF | TGTGCCAGCAGCTCTGCCGGGACAGGGCAGAACTATGGCTACACCTTC
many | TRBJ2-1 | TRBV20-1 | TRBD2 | CSARGTSGIYEQFF | TGCAGTGCTAGGGGCACTAGCGGGATTTATGAGCAGTTCTTC
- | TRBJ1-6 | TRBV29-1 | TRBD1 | CSVTTGSPNSPLHF | TGCAGCGTGACGACAGGGAGTCCCAATTCACCCCTCCACTTT
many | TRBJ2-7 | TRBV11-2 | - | CASSQQISQDEQYF | TGTGCCAGCAGCCAACAGATCTCCCAGGATGAGCAGTACTTC
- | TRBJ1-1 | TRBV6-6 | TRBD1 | CASRGGQDPPEAFF | TGTGCCAGCAGAGGGGGCCAAGACCCCCCTGAAGCTTTCTTT
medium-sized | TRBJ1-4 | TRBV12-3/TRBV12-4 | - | CASTGERFEKLFF | TGTGCCAGCACCGGGGAGCGGTTTGAAAAACTGTTTTTT
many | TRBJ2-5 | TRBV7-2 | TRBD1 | CASSVGQVKQETQYF | TGTGCCAGCAGCGTGGGACAGGTGAAGCAAGAGACCCAGTACTTC
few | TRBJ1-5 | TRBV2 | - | CASSEGKVQPQHF | TGTGCCAGCAGTGAAGGAAAGGTTCAGCCCCAGCATTTT
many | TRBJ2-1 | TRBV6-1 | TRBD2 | CASVAGAGGYNEQFF | TGTGCCAGCGTGGCGGGAGCGGGGGGGTACAATGAGCAGTTCTTC
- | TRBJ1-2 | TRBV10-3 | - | CAISESRDTYGYTF | TGTGCCATCAGTGAGTCGCGGGACACCTATGGCTACACCTTC
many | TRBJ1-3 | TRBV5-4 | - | CASSFRSSGNTIYF | TGTGCCAGCAGCTTCAGGAGCTCTGGAAACACCATATATTTT
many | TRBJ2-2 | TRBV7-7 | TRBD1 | CASSPGTGGATGELFF | TGTGCCAGCAGCCCCGGGACAGGGGGCGCGACCGGGGAGCTGTTTTTT
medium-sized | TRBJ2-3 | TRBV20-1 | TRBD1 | CSATGTGFTDTQYF | TGCAGTGCTACCGGGACAGGGTTCACAGATACGCAGTATTTT
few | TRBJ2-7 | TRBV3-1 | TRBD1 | CASSHHGTVYEQYF | TGTGCCAGCAGCCACCACGGGACAGTCTACGAGCAGTACTTC